Below, 5 T cell receptor beta chains from the same sample are listed, as sequenced in a study of OX40 agonist ivuxolimab in advanced cancers. TCRdb keeps only in-frame clones here, not all; method: immunoSEQ multiplex PCR. This table has tens of thousands of clones, roughly 85% appearing once. Here the sequenced sample was CD4+ or CD8+ T cells sorted from blood, taken in a trial of the OX40 agonist ivuxolimab. The receptor source for this set is an adult with an advanced solid tumor such as melanoma, head and neck, liver or kidney cancer.

V gene TRBV2 combines with J gene TRBJ2-1; 10 nucleotides agree with TRBD2. The trim removed 2 bases at V and 9 bases at J, leaving 13 bases unmatched. Germline assignment: CDR1 SNHLY and CDR2 FYNNEI. There are 17 residues in the CDR3. CDR3 in DNA: TGTGCCAGCAGTGAAAGGGCTAGCGGGGGCCCCCCGGGTGAGCAGTTCTTC. It specifies CASSERASGGPPGEQFF.

This clone turned up a few times. V and J are TRBV15 and TRBJ2-7, with D perhaps matching TRBD2 (6 bases). The ends were cut back, 0 bases at V and 5 bases at J, with 11 bases in the middle. Per germline, CDR1 LNHNV and CDR2 YYDKDF (reference sequence). The CDR3 runs to 14 residues. Here the CDR3 reads CATSRDLRGHEQYF. The CDR3 DNA follows: TGTGCCACCAGCAGAGACTTGCGGGGCCACGAGCAGTACTTC.

The rearrangement uses TRBV27 and TRBJ2-2, with TRBD2 matching 11 bases. CDR3 length: 19 amino acids. Germline V lookup: CDR1 MNHEY, CDR2 SMNVEV (reference sequence). Trimming cost V 6 bases and J 4 bases; bases outside gene matches: 16. This CDR3 is CASSLFGLAGPTGTGELFF. DNA of the CDR3: TGTGCCAGCAGCCTATTTGGACTAGCGGGTCCCACGGGCACCGGGGAGCTGTTTTTT.

V usage is TRBV4-1 and J usage is TRBJ1-5; TRBD1 aligns across 10 bases. CDR3 length equals 16 residues. CDR1 and CDR2 (germline): MGHRA, YSYEKL. V dropped 0 bases and J dropped 7; count of bases not matched to a gene: 6. CDR3 residues: CASSQDSTGGWQPQHF. CDR3 nucleotide sequence: TGCGCCAGCAGCCAAGACTCGACAGGGGGCTGGCAGCCCCAGCATTTT.

This clone was seen just once. This chain joins TRBV10-3 and TRBJ2-1; 9 bases are a match to TRBD1. The V and J ends lost 4 bases and 6 bases, in that order; junction bases with no gene match: 7. Germline CDR1 ENHRY, CDR2 SYGVKD. There are 15 residues in the CDR3. In DNA form, the CDR3 reads TGTGCCATCAGTGGTGGAGACAGGGGGGTCAATGAGCAGTTCTTC. This codes for CAISGGDRGVNEQFF.